Presented here are 30 T cell receptor beta chains from one specimen sequenced in a study of OX40 agonist ivuxolimab in advanced cancers. The table came from immunoSEQ multiplex PCR; TCRdb's copy has only in-frame clones and leaves some out. The sample shows approximately 160,000 clones, approximately 94% of them seen only once. Sequenced here: CD4+ or CD8+ T cells sorted from blood, sampled in a trial of the OX40 agonist ivuxolimab. Receptors originate from an adult with an advanced solid tumor such as melanoma, head and neck, liver or kidney cancer.

This clone is a singleton in its sample. V usage is TRBV30 and J usage is TRBJ1-2, with 8 bases aligning to TRBD1. This CDR3 spans 12 amino acids. V trimming: 3 bases; J trimming: 8 bases; junction bases outside the gene matches: 5. Germline values: CDR1 GTSNPN, CDR2 SVGIG (reference sequence). This chain's CDR3 is CAWSATGVGYTF. DNA of the CDR3: TGTGCCTGGAGCGCGACAGGGGTCGGCTACACCTTC.

The CDR3 DNA sequence: TGCGCCAGTGCTAAGGAGTCTGGACAGACGTTCTATGGCTACACCTTC. It specifies CASAKESGQTFYGYTF. The chain joins TRBV5-1 to TRBJ1-2; maybe TRBD1 (6 bases). Germline CDR1 SGHRS, CDR2 YFSETQ. This CDR3 contains 16 residues. Trimming removed 8 bases at V and 4 bases at J, with 24 bases between. The entire variable domain, with the rest obtained from reference TRBV5-1 and TRBJ1-2, is as follows: KAGVTQTPRYLIKTRGQQVTLSCSPISGHRSVSWYQQTPGQGLQFLFEYFSETQRNKGNFPGRFSGRQFSNSRSEMNVSTLELGDSALYLCASAKESGQTFYGYTFGSGTRLTVV.

V usage is TRBV9 and J usage is TRBJ1-2, with a possible D match to TRBD1 (5 bases). There are 13 residues in the CDR3. Germline CDR1 SGDLS, CDR2 YYNGEE. Deletions cut 3 bases from V and 1 base from J, with 7 bases between. The CDR3 coding sequence is TGTGCCAGCAGCGCACAGGATAACTATGGCTACACCTTC. This codes for CASSAQDNYGYTF.

The chain employs TRBV5-4 and TRBJ1-6; no reliable D call. Germline CDR1 and CDR2: SGHNT and YYREEE (reference sequence). V was trimmed by 3 bases and J by 0 bases, leaving 7 bases between them. CDR3 length: 15 residues. The CDR3 DNA reads TGTGCCAGCAGCTACAGCAGCTCCTATAATTCACCCCTCCACTTT. Translation: CASSYSSSYNSPLHF.

CDR3 protein: CASSETGRYEQYF. The CDR3, as DNA: TGTGCCAGTTCAGAGACAGGAAGGTACGAGCAGTACTTC. The chain is built from TRBV19 and TRBJ2-7; perhaps TRBD1 as D (6 bases). This CDR3 spans 13 amino acids. CDR1 and CDR2 from the germline V gene are LNHDA and SQIVND (reference sequence). Trimming cost V 8 bases and J 4 bases, with 15 bases left between them.

CDR3 nucleotide sequence: TGTGCCAGTAGTACCACAGGGGAGACCCAGTACTTC. Translation gives CASSTTGETQYF. The V and J genes are TRBV19 and TRBJ2-5, with D possibly matching TRBD1 (6 bases). Germline V gene lookup returns CDR1 LNHDA and CDR2 SQIVND (reference sequence). V was clipped by 4 bases and J by 5 bases, with 8 bases between them. This CDR3 spans 12 amino acids.

The chain combines TRBV5-4 with TRBJ1-2, with D perhaps matching TRBD1 (5 bases). The CDR3 is 14 residues long. Trimming shortened V by 2 bases and J by 6 bases, and 14 bases separated the two germline ends. Germline V lookup: CDR1 SGHNT, CDR2 YYREEE (reference sequence). The DNA of the CDR3 is TGTGCCAGCAGCTTCGACTCAGGGCGAAATGGCTACACCTTC. Translated, it gives CASSFDSGRNGYTF.

This clone has just one count. The chain couples TRBV7-3 to TRBJ2-7, with D maybe TRBD1 (6 bases). V was trimmed by 6 bases and J by 0 bases, leaving 12 bases between them. The germline CDR1 and CDR2 sequences are SGHTA and FQGTGA. The CDR3 is 14 residues long. The CDR3 spells CASSQTGFSYEQYF. The CDR3, as DNA: TGTGCCAGCAGTCAAACAGGGTTCTCCTACGAGCAGTACTTC.

V and J are TRBV19 and TRBJ2-3; 11 positions match TRBD2. The CDR3 runs 17 residues. CDR1 and CDR2 from the germline V gene are LNHDA and SQIVND (reference sequence). V shed 5 bases, J shed 5 bases, and the junction held 12 bases outside the gene matches. CDR3 coding DNA: TGTGCCAGTAGTCCCCGGGGTAGCGGGGGGGCGAGAGATACGCAGTATTTT. Protein: CASSPRGSGGARDTQYF.

This clone appeared a single time. The chain combines TRBV18 with TRBJ2-7, with D unresolved. Germline loops: CDR1 KGHSH, CDR2 LQKENI. The CDR3 covers 13 residues. V was pared by 1 base and J by 2 bases, with 6 bases between. For the CDR3, the DNA is TGTGCCAGCTCACCACAGGGTACCTACGAGCAGTACTTC. Encoded protein: CASSPQGTYEQYF.

The chain employs TRBV6-1 and TRBJ2-3; D not resolved. CDR3 size: 14 residues. V lost 2 bases and J lost 6, with 12 bases in between. Per the germline V gene, CDR1 is MNHNS and CDR2 is SASEGT. For the CDR3, the DNA is TGTGCCAGCAGTGAAATTCGGGCTCCTGATACGCAGTATTTT. As protein: CASSEIRAPDTQYF.

This rearrangement joins TRBV5-6 to TRBJ1-1; 7 bases agree with TRBD1. CDR1 is SGHDT, CDR2 YYEEEE, per germline. J lost 1 base, V lost 4 bases, and 1 base had no gene match. The CDR3 spans 13 residues. For the CDR3, the DNA is TGTGCCAGCAGCACAGGGGCGAACACTGAAGCTTTCTTT. Translated: CASSTGANTEAFF.

The chain has TRBV9 and TRBJ2-1; 14 nucleotides agree with TRBD2. Trimming took 4 bases from V and 6 from J; bases not matched to a gene: 9. Germline V lookup: CDR1 SGDLS, CDR2 YYNGEE. There are 17 residues in the CDR3. The CDR3 loop reads CASSTRLAGGERNEQFF. Written as DNA, the CDR3 is TGTGCCAGCAGCACCCGACTAGCGGGAGGGGAGCGCAATGAGCAGTTCTTC. The whole variable domain, filled in from reference TRBV9 and TRBJ2-1, reads DSGVTQTPKHLITATGQRVTLRCSPRSGDLSVYWYQQSLDQGLQFLIQYYNGEERAKGNILERFSAQQFPDLHSELNLSSLELGDSALYFCASSTRLAGGERNEQFFGPGTRLTVL.

This clone was counted once. V and J are TRBV4-2 and TRBJ1-3, with D uncertain. The germline V gene encodes CDR1 LGHNA and CDR2 YNFKEQ. Trimming shortened V by 1 base and J by 0 bases, and 10 bases separated the two germline ends. The CDR3 is 16 amino acids. The CDR3 here is CASSQGSRTSGNTIYF. The CDR3 DNA reads TGTGCCAGCAGCCAAGGCTCCCGGACCTCTGGAAACACCATATATTTT.

This chain connects TRBV10-3 to TRBJ2-4; D is unclear. The ends were cut back, 6 bases at V and 4 bases at J, with 10 bases in the middle. In germline, CDR1 is ENHRY, CDR2 SYGVKD. There are 13 residues in the CDR3. DNA of the CDR3: TGTGCCATCAGCGGGTATGGAAAAAACATTCAGTACTTC. This gives the protein CAISGYGKNIQYF.

In DNA, the CDR3 is TGTGCCAGCAGTGAACAGGGGATTAAGGAGACCCAGTACTTC. Translating it yields CASSEQGIKETQYF. The chain joins TRBV28 to TRBJ2-5, with 7 bases lining up with TRBD1. From germline, CDR1 is MDHEN and CDR2 SYDVKM. The CDR3 is made up of 14 amino acids. J lost 5 bases, V lost 5 bases, and 8 bases had no gene match.

This sequence joins TRBV5-1 and TRBJ1-1; 7 positions match TRBD1. The ends lost 0 bases at V and 4 bases at J; junction bases unmatched: 6. The CDR3 is 15 residues long. Germline-derived CDR1 and CDR2 are SGHRS and YFSETQ. CDR3 bases: TGCGCCAGCAGCTTGGGTGCAGGGGGGTCCACTGAAGCTTTCTTT. It specifies CASSLGAGGSTEAFF. The variable domain in full, with the rest retrieved from reference TRBV5-1 and TRBJ1-1, is KAGVTQTPRYLIKTRGQQVTLSCSPISGHRSVSWYQQTPGQGLQFLFEYFSETQRNKGNFPGRFSGRQFSNSRSEMNVSTLELGDSALYLCASSLGAGGSTEAFFGQGTRLTVV.

This chain connects TRBV2 to TRBJ1-2; D unclear. Germline V gene lookup returns CDR1 SNHLY and CDR2 FYNNEI. V was pared by 4 bases and J by 4 bases, with 19 bases between. The CDR3 contains 16 residues. CDR3 DNA: TGTGCCAGCAGTGGACATTCCAATACCTACCTCTATGGCTACACCTTC. Translation: CASSGHSNTYLYGYTF.

The rearrangement uses TRBV5-6 and TRBJ1-2; TRBD1 might be the D (6 bases). CDR1 and CDR2 (germline): SGHDT, YYEEEE. This CDR3 is built from 15 residues. Trimming removed 2 bases at V and 5 bases at J, with 16 bases between. DNA for the CDR3: TGTGCCAGCAGCTTCAGGACAGCCCAACCTTATGGCTACACCTTC. It encodes CASSFRTAQPYGYTF.

The genes are TRBV18 and TRBJ1-6; D remains unclear. Between the trimmed V and J ends, which lost 1 base and 5 bases, there was a span of 12 bases. The CDR3 covers 16 residues. Germline V gives CDR1 KGHSH, CDR2 LQKENI. The CDR3: CASSPQWGGDNSPLHF. The DNA of the CDR3 is TGTGCCAGCTCACCACAGTGGGGTGGGGATAATTCACCCCTCCACTTT.

This sequence joins TRBV21-1 and TRBJ1-3; the listed D gene, TRBD1, was not tested against the DNA. TRBV21-1 corresponds to a pseudogene. The CDR3 sequence is 16 residues long. The CDR3 here is CATQWTGIWTGNTIYF. The DNA for the CDR3 is TGTGCCACACAGTGGACAGGGATATGGACTGGAAACACCATATATTTT.

This chain joins TRBV19 and TRBJ1-4; no clear D. V was trimmed by 4 bases and J by 8 bases, leaving 17 bases between them. CDR1 LNHDA and CDR2 SQIVND come from the germline V gene (reference sequence). The CDR3 is 15 amino acids. In DNA, the CDR3 is TGTGCCAGTAGTAGTTGGGAGCGCCGAGGAGAAAAACTGTTTTTT. The encoded protein is CASSSWERRGEKLFF.

This clone was detected once. This rearrangement joins TRBV9 to TRBJ2-7; no reliable D call. The CDR3 has 16 amino acids. Trimming cost V 3 bases and J 0 bases, with 16 bases left between them. Germline V lookup: CDR1 SGDLS, CDR2 YYNGEE. The CDR3 DNA reads TGTGCCAGCAGCGCCGGAGTAGGGCCCCTCTCCTACGAGCAGTACTTC. Translation gives CASSAGVGPLSYEQYF. The full variable domain, completed using reference TRBV9 and TRBJ2-7, is DSGVTQTPKHLITATGQRVTLRCSPRSGDLSVYWYQQSLDQGLQFLIQYYNGEERAKGNILERFSAQQFPDLHSELNLSSLELGDSALYFCASSAGVGPLSYEQYFGPGTRLTVT.

The chain couples TRBV25-1 to TRBJ1-6; D call uncertain. The germline V and J ends were trimmed by 4 bases and 8 bases, with 12 bases remaining between them. The CDR3 runs 14 residues. CDR1 and CDR2 from the germline V gene are MGHDK and SYGVNS. The CDR3 DNA reads as TGTGCCAGCAGTGCCGCGCGGAAGCATTCACCCCTCCACTTT. It specifies CASSAARKHSPLHF. Using reference TRBV25-1 and TRBJ1-6 for the parts outside the CDR3, the full variable domain is EADIYQTPRYLVIGTGKKITLECSQTMGHDKMYWYQQDPGMELHLIHYSYGVNSTEKGDLSSESTVSRIRTEHFPLTLESARPSHTSQYLCASSAARKHSPLHFGNGTRLTVT.

J is TRBJ1-5 and V is TRBV28; a weak D match, TRBD1 (5 bases). Trimming stripped 0 bases from V and 2 bases from J, with 17 bases between. CDR1 and CDR2 from the germline V gene are MDHEN and SYDVKM. This CDR3 spans 18 amino acids. CDR3 protein: CASSLWTGVGRGNQPQHF. CDR3 DNA sequence: TGTGCCAGCAGTTTATGGACGGGGGTGGGTAGGGGCAATCAGCCCCAGCATTTT.

This clone was observed once. J is TRBJ1-1 and V is TRBV15; D is undetermined. CDR1 is LNHNV and CDR2 is YYDKDF in the germline V gene (reference sequence). The CDR3 consists of 15 residues. The germline V and J ends were trimmed by 0 bases and 9 bases, with 17 bases remaining between them. CDR3 region: CATSRDEKGVVKAFF. The CDR3 region has the DNA TGTGCCACCAGCAGAGATGAGAAAGGAGTGGTGAAAGCTTTCTTT.

The chain uses TRBV4-3 and TRBJ2-3, with TRBD2 identical over 13 bases. The CDR3 is 18 residues long. Germline V gives CDR1 LGHNA, CDR2 YSLEER. V was clipped by 4 bases and J by 4 bases; unmatched bases: 11. The CDR3 DNA follows: TGCGCCAGCAGCCTGCGTTCCACTAGCGGGGGGGCCGCAGATACGCAGTATTTT. Translation gives CASSLRSTSGGAADTQYF.

The chain is built from TRBV10-3 and TRBJ2-3, with a weak D call TRBD1 (6 bases). The CDR3 runs to 13 residues. Germline CDR1 and CDR2: ENHRY and SYGVKD. Trimming stripped 5 bases from V and 4 bases from J, with 10 bases between. Here the CDR3 reads CAISPTGSDTQYF. The CDR3 DNA reads TGTGCCATCAGTCCAACAGGGTCAGATACGCAGTATTTT.

The chain couples TRBV5-6 to TRBJ2-4; a weak D match, TRBD2 (6 bases). This CDR3 contains 16 residues. Germline V gene data show CDR1 as SGHDT and CDR2 as YYEEEE. Deletions cut 4 bases from V and 1 base from J, with 15 bases between. Written as DNA, the CDR3 is TGTGCCAGCAGCCGCATGTCGGGGGAGGCCAAAAACATTCAGTACTTC. Its protein product is CASSRMSGEAKNIQYF. Full variable domain (outside the CDR3, taken from reference TRBV5-6 and TRBJ2-4): DAGVTQSPTHLIKTRGQQVTLRCSPKSGHDTVSWYQQALGQGPQFIFQYYEEEERQRGNFPDRFSGHQFPNYSSELNVNALLLGDSALYLCASSRMSGEAKNIQYFGAGTRLSVL.

The chain uses TRBV2 and TRBJ1-4; a possible D gene is TRBD1 (5 bases). The CDR3 is 15 residues long. The germline V gene has CDR1 SNHLY and CDR2 FYNNEI. The ends were cut back, 10 bases at V and 0 bases at J, with 15 bases in the middle. This chain's CDR3 is CAITGLGATNEKLFF. The DNA for the CDR3 is TGTGCCATCACGGGACTGGGTGCAACTAATGAAAAACTGTTTTTT.